This T cell receptor (beta chain) was identified in a study of identical twins. One entry per CDR3 protein results from TCRdb running MiXCR on the 5' RACE reads. This table holds roughly 1.6 million distinct CDR3 sequences, about 31% found once. This clonotype was seen only a few times. Its antigen is undetermined. This CDR3 has 14 amino acids. The germline V gene has CDR1 LGHNA and CDR2 YNFKEQ. J gave up 4 bases and V 0 bases, and 2 bases lay outside the gene matches. Study-wide results and caveats: There is a chance that invariant MAIT and iNKT cells partially muddied zero-insertion analyses.

The receptor was isolated from a newborn girl in good health. The material sequenced was cord blood. J is TRBJ1-1 and V is TRBV4-2; 7 nucleotides line up with TRBD1. The CDR3 region is CASSQDYRGTEAFF. In nucleotides, the CDR3 is TGTGCCAGCAGCCAAGATTACAGGGGCACTGAAGCTTTCTTT.